What follows are 26 T cell receptor beta chains derived from one specimen sequenced in a study of identical twins. TCRdb passed the 5' RACE reads through MiXCR, listing each CDR3 protein once. The sample contains 690,000 or so distinct CDR3 sequences, roughly 6.2% of which appear only once. The sequenced material came from naive T cells sorted from blood. These receptor sequences come from a man between 18 and 35 years old in good health.

V and J are TRBV29-1 and TRBJ2-7, with TRBD2 matching 7 bases. The CDR3 is 13 residues long. CDR1 SQVTM and CDR2 ANQGSEA come from the germline V gene. J was trimmed by 2 bases and V by 6 bases; bases with no gene match: 7. The DNA of the CDR3 is TGCAGCGTGCGGGGAGGACTAGCCTACGAGCAGTACTTC. Its protein product is CSVRGGLAYEQYF.

The chain employs TRBV5-4 and TRBJ2-7; a possible D gene is TRBD1 (6 bases). The CDR3 sequence is 13 residues long. Germline CDR1 is SGHNT and CDR2 is YYREEE (reference sequence). The V gene lost 3 bases and the J gene lost 2 bases, with 9 bases spanning the gap. The CDR3 nucleotides are TGTGCCAGCAGCTCGACAGGCACCTACGAGCAGTACGTC. It specifies CASSSTGTYEQYV.

This clonotype was detected many times. V usage is TRBV18 and J usage is TRBJ1-1; D may be TRBD1 (5 bases). CDR3 size: 16 residues. Trimming pared 3 bases from V and 0 bases from J, leaving 14 bases between. Germline CDR1 is KGHSH and CDR2 is LQKENI. Written as DNA, the CDR3 is TGTGCCAGCTCACCTAAGTACGGGACTGTGAACACTGAAGCTTTCTTT. Amino acids: CASSPKYGTVNTEAFF. Drawing the rest from reference TRBV18 and TRBJ1-1, the complete variable domain is NAGVMQNPRHLVRRRGQEARLRCSPMKGHSHVYWYRQLPEEGLKFMVYLQKENIIDESGMPKERFSAEFPKEGPSILRIQQVVRGDSAAYFCASSPKYGTVNTEAFFGQGTRLTVV.

This clonotype was seen many times. The rearrangement links TRBV29-1 to TRBJ2-7; 9 nucleotides match TRBD2. The V and J ends lost 2 bases and 0 bases, in that order; junction bases with no gene match: 8. This CDR3 spans 16 amino acids. Germline CDR1 reads SQVTM; CDR2 reads ANQGSEA. The CDR3 coding sequence is TGCAGCGTTGAACTAGCGGGATTGCCAAGCTCCTACGAGCAGTACTTC. Residues: CSVELAGLPSSYEQYF.

This clonotype was counted ten times or more. J is TRBJ1-1 and V is TRBV15; 7 nucleotides align to TRBD1. CDR3 length: 16 amino acids. After removal of 1 base from V and 6 bases from J, the junction contained 11 bases not matched to a gene. CDR1 LNHNV and CDR2 YYDKDF come from the germline V gene (reference sequence). CDR3 sequence reads: CATSRGYRGMRAEAFF. The CDR3 DNA reads TGTGCCACCAGCAGAGGGTACAGGGGTATGAGGGCTGAAGCTTTCTTT.

The sample holds many counts of this clonotype. CDR3 loop: CSVEEVGGKSGYTF. CDR3 in DNA: TGCAGCGTTGAAGAGGTAGGAGGAAAGTCTGGCTACACCTTC. The chain is built from TRBV29-1 and TRBJ1-2; D unclear. The CDR3 consists of 14 residues. V lost 0 bases and J lost 7, with 15 bases in between. Germline V lookup: CDR1 SQVTM, CDR2 ANQGSEA.

Many counts were recorded for this clonotype. This chain links TRBV6-2 or TRBV6-3 with TRBJ1-5, with D maybe TRBD1 (5 bases). V lost 1 base and J 4 bases, leaving 14 bases between the germline ends. The germline V gene has CDR1 MNHEY and CDR2 SVGEGT. This CDR3 comprises 16 residues. CDR3 in DNA: TGTGCCAGCAGTTACTGGGCAGGGCAAGGGAATCAGCCCCAGCATTTT. Translation gives CASSYWAGQGNQPQHF.

There are many counts of this clonotype. The rearrangement uses TRBV12-3 or TRBV12-4 and TRBJ2-1; TRBD2 matches 9 bases. The CDR3 spans 16 residues. V lost 3 bases and J lost 8; bases outside the gene matches: 11. CDR3 sequence: CASSFGGAGGSYEQFF. Written as DNA, the CDR3 is TGTGCCAGCAGTTTCGGGGGAGCGGGAGGTAGCTATGAGCAGTTCTTC.

J is TRBJ2-7 and V is TRBV15, with 8 positions matching TRBD1. Germline CDR1 reads LNHNV; CDR2 reads YYDKDF (reference sequence). This CDR3 is 15 amino acids long. V shed 1 base, J shed 2 bases, and the junction held 4 bases outside the gene matches. CDR3: CATSRGGQEAYEQYF. The CDR3 nucleotides are TGTGCCACCAGCAGAGGGGGACAGGAAGCCTACGAGCAGTACTTC. Full variable domain (missing parts from reference TRBV15 and TRBJ2-7): DAMVIQNPRYQVTQFGKPVTLSCSQTLNHNVMYWYQQKSSQAPKLLFHYYDKDFNNEADTPDNFQSRRPNTSFCFLDIRSPGLGDTAMYLCATSRGGQEAYEQYFGPGTRLTVT.

Here the CDR3 reads CASSLEGYSGNTIYF. The CDR3 nucleotides read TGTGCCAGCAGCTTAGAAGGTTATTCTGGAAACACCATATATTTT. This chain links TRBV7-2 with TRBJ1-3; D is unclear. Germline CDR1 is SGHTA and CDR2 is FQGNSA. The CDR3 length is 15 residues. V lost 1 base, J lost 1 base, and 8 bases lay in between.

This clonotype was counted between two and nine times. The rearrangement links TRBV5-1 to TRBJ2-7; 8 positions agree with TRBD1. V lost 0 bases and J lost 12; bases outside the gene matches: 17. This CDR3 is built from 16 residues. Germline V gene lookup returns CDR1 SGHRS and CDR2 YFSETQ. The CDR3, as DNA: TGCGCCAGCAGCTTGGTAACAGGGCAGGGGGCTTGTCCGCCGTACGTC. Translating it yields CASSLVTGQGACPPYV.

At least ten counts were recorded for this clonotype. V usage is TRBV12-3 or TRBV12-4 and J usage is TRBJ2-7, with 11 bases aligning to TRBD1. This CDR3 is 15 amino acids long. The trim removed 5 bases at V and 2 bases at J, leaving 5 bases unmatched. The CDR3 nucleotides are TGTGCCAGCAGTCCAGGGACAGGGGGACCCTACGAGCAGTACTTC. Protein: CASSPGTGGPYEQYF.

This chain links TRBV11-1 with TRBJ2-2; D is uncertain. CDR1 and CDR2 from the germline V gene are SGHAT and FQDESV (reference sequence). Trimming left V 4 bases short and J 6 bases short, with 12 bases between. The CDR3 is 14 residues long. The CDR3 protein is CASSSPGLAGELFF. The CDR3 DNA sequence: TGTGCCAGCAGCTCCCCTGGTCTGGCCGGGGAGCTGTTTTTT.

This clonotype was seen at least ten times. V usage is TRBV20-1 and J usage is TRBJ2-1, with 7 bases fitting TRBD1. Germline V gene lookup returns CDR1 DFQATT and CDR2 SNEGSKA (reference sequence). This CDR3 has 14 amino acids. The junction had 10 bases not matched to a gene; V was cut back by 6 bases and J by 5 bases. CDR3 sequence reads: CSAPGQTDHNEQFF. CDR3 coding DNA: TGCAGTGCACCGGGACAGACTGACCACAATGAGCAGTTCTTC.

Only a few counts were recorded for this clonotype. V gene TRBV7-8 combines with J gene TRBJ2-7, with 9 bases lining up with TRBD1. Trimming at V came to 3 bases and at J to 3 bases, leaving 6 bases not matched to a gene. The germline gives CDR1 SGHVS, CDR2 FQNEAQ. CDR3 length equals 15 residues. The CDR3 DNA is TGTGCCAGCAGCTTGGGCTGGGACAGGGTCTACGAGCAGTACTTC. It yields the protein CASSLGWDRVYEQYF.

The sample holds a few counts of this clonotype. The J gene is TRBJ2-5, the V gene TRBV29-1, with TRBD2 as a possible D gene (6 bases). The germline V gene has CDR1 SQVTM and CDR2 ANQGSEA. The CDR3 extends over 13 amino acids. V was shortened by 7 bases and J by 5 bases, with 17 bases between the two germline ends. The CDR3 loop reads CSAGGNRGETQYF. DNA of the CDR3: TGCAGCGCTGGCGGCAACCGGGGGGAGACCCAGTACTTC.

This clonotype was picked up many times. This chain joins TRBV20-1 and TRBJ1-2; the D gene is possibly TRBD1 (6 bases). Germline V gives CDR1 DFQATT, CDR2 SNEGSKA (reference sequence). The V end was cut by 1 base, the J end by 4 bases, with 19 bases between. The CDR3 loop spans 16 amino acids. CDR3 in amino acids: CSARADLDSRVYGYTF. In nucleotides, the CDR3 is TGCAGTGCTAGAGCAGATCTGGACAGCCGGGTCTATGGCTACACCTTC.

This clonotype was seen only a few times. The gene calls are TRBV20-1 and TRBJ2-7; maybe TRBD2 (5 bases). There are 12 residues in the CDR3. In germline, CDR1 is DFQATT, CDR2 SNEGSKA (reference sequence). Trimming cost V 7 bases and J 2 bases, with 12 bases left between them. The CDR3 sequence is CSVRRLAYEQYF. As DNA, the CDR3 is TGCAGTGTAAGGAGGCTAGCCTACGAGCAGTACTTC.

About this clonotype itself: This is likely a read error, given that the CDR3 carries no conserved phenylalanine or tryptophan at its end. The chain uses TRBV7-9 and TRBJ1-1; 8 bases are a match to TRBD1. This CDR3 is built from 13 residues. V lost 1 base, J lost 7 bases, and 2 bases stayed unmatched. CDR1 is SEHNR and CDR2 is FQNEAQ in the germline V gene (reference sequence). CDR3 DNA sequence: TGTGCCAGCAGCTTAGGACAGGGGAATGAAGCTTTCCTT. Protein product: CASSLGQGNEAFL.

This clonotype has at least ten counts. This chain uses TRBV19 with TRBJ1-2, with D perhaps matching TRBD1 (6 bases). Trimming cost V 7 bases and J 3 bases, with 9 bases left between them. Germline-derived CDR1 and CDR2 are LNHDA and SQIVND (reference sequence). The CDR3 is 12 residues long. This CDR3 is CASKKGDYGYTF. The DNA for the CDR3 is TGTGCCAGTAAGAAGGGGGACTATGGCTACACCTTC.

V and J are TRBV27 and TRBJ2-1; 11 bases map to TRBD2. J gave up 4 bases and V 6 bases, and 17 bases lay outside the gene matches. The CDR3 sequence is 19 residues long. CDR1 is MNHEY, CDR2 SMNVEV, per germline (reference sequence). The CDR3 region is CASRGALPSGRFLYNEQFF. DNA of the CDR3: TGTGCCAGCAGGGGGGCACTACCTAGCGGGAGGTTCCTATACAATGAGCAGTTCTTC.

This clonotype appeared a few times. The genes are TRBV6-1 and TRBJ1-3, with D uncertain. From germline, CDR1 is MNHNS and CDR2 SASEGT. V was trimmed by 1 base and J by 0 bases, leaving 7 bases between them. The length of the CDR3 is 15 residues. The CDR3 DNA sequence: TGTGCCAGCAGTGAAGTACCGAGCTCTGGAAACACCATATATTTT. Protein sequence: CASSEVPSSGNTIYF.

Many counts were recorded for this clonotype. The V and J genes are TRBV12-3 or TRBV12-4 and TRBJ1-1, with D maybe TRBD1 (6 bases). Deletions cut 5 bases from V and 3 bases from J, with 13 bases between. This CDR3 comprises 14 residues. The CDR3 DNA follows: TGTGCCAGCAGTACCCAAGGGGGGTACACTGAAGCTTTCTTT. The encoded protein is CASSTQGGYTEAFF.

This clonotype was seen at least ten times. The rearrangement joins TRBV11-2 to TRBJ1-6; D call uncertain. Deletions cut 7 bases from V and 2 bases from J, with 12 bases between. The CDR3 runs to 15 residues. In germline, CDR1 is SGHAT, CDR2 FQNNGV. CDR3 in amino acids: CASTSGRTYNSPLHF. CDR3 nucleotide sequence: TGTGCCAGCACCTCCGGACGGACCTATAATTCACCCCTCCACTTT.

Only a few counts were recorded for this clonotype. In DNA form, the CDR3 reads TGTGCCAGCAGCGTTGGACAGGGGTACACCTTC. It specifies CASSVGQGYTF. The chain carries TRBV6-1 and TRBJ1-2; 9 bases agree with TRBD1. This CDR3 comprises 11 residues. Germline CDR1 is MNHNS and CDR2 is SASEGT. J gave up 11 bases and V 6 bases, and 4 bases lay outside the gene matches.

This clonotype was picked up many times. V gene TRBV20-1 combines with J gene TRBJ2-1; either TRBD1 or TRBD2 may supply D (6 bases each). The germline gives CDR1 DFQATT, CDR2 SNEGSKA (reference sequence). The V end was cut by 3 bases, the J end by 9 bases, with 21 bases between. The CDR3 length is 15 residues. CDR3 loop: CSASEGHARGREQFF. The CDR3 DNA follows: TGCAGTGCTAGTGAAGGGCACGCCCGGGGGCGTGAGCAGTTCTTC.